This is a list of T cell receptor beta chains from one sample in a study of blood T cell repertoires in COVID-19. Libraries were prepared by immunoSEQ multiplex PCR; TCRdb keeps only in-frame clonotypes and omits some of them. Of some 400,000 clones detected, about 90% appear once; the ten largest clones hold about 1.7%. The source material was PBMCs or T cells enriched from blood (not recorded which). The receptor set was obtained from a woman aged 25 to 39 who had recovered from COVID-19. The CDR3 runs from the conserved cysteine through the conserved F or W. The D gene is left open where the match is weak. Only some rows state a clone size, as once, few, many or a class for expanded clones.

d_gene,v_gene,j_gene,abundance,CDR3aa,CDR3nt
.,TRBV27,TRBJ2-7,.,CASSLTESYEQYF,TGTGCCAGCAGTTTAACCGAGTCCTACGAGCAGTACTTC
.,TRBV4-1,TRBJ2-1,.,CASREMTGSSLRNEQFF,TGCGCCAGCAGGGAGATGACAGGTTCTTCGCTTAGGAATGAGCAGTTCTTC
.,TRBV6-1,TRBJ2-4,.,CASSEGREPLAKNIQYF,TGTGCCAGCAGTGAAGGGCGGGAACCCTTGGCCAAAAACATTCAGTACTTC
.,TRBV6-5,TRBJ2-7,.,CASSLVAGATYEQYF,TGTGCCAGCAGCCTCGTGGCGGGGGCGACCTACGAGCAGTACTTC
.,TRBV5-1,TRBJ1-2,.,CASSFDDRNYGYTF,TGCGCCAGCAGCTTCGACGACAGGAACTATGGCTACACCTTC
.,TRBV7-9,TRBJ2-7,once,CASSSRQVVHEQYF,TGTGCCAGCAGCAGCCGACAGGTTGTCCACGAGCAGTACTTC
.,TRBV28,TRBJ2-3,.,CATLPPGRRGDTQYF,TGTGCCACCCTACCCCCCGGGAGACGGGGAGATACGCAGTATTTT
TRBD1,TRBV18,TRBJ1-4,.,CASSPPGQAREKLFF,TGTGCCAGCTCACCACCCGGACAGGCCCGAGAAAAACTGTTTTTT
TRBD1,TRBV18,TRBJ1-2,.,CASSGVGGEQGADYGYTF,TGTGCCAGCTCCGGAGTTGGAGGAGAACAGGGGGCTGACTATGGCTACACCTTC
.,TRBV20-1,TRBJ2-7,.,CSASSGGTYEQYF,TGCAGTGCTAGTTCCGGGGGTACCTACGAGCAGTACTTC
.,TRBV5-1,TRBJ1-2,.,CASRYTPAGGYTF,TGCGCCAGCAGATATACCCCAGCGGGTGGCTACACCTTC
TRBD1,TRBV5-4,TRBJ1-2,.,CASRSGQVGAYGYTF,TGTGCCAGCAGGTCAGGACAGGTTGGAGCCTATGGCTACACCTTC
.,TRBV6-2/TRBV6-3,TRBJ1-2,.,CASSYRTDSNYGYTF,TGTGCCAGCAGTTACCGGACAGATTCAAACTATGGCTACACCTTC
TRBD1,TRBV19,TRBJ1-1,once,CASLDRGLTEAFF,TGTGCCAGCCTCGACAGGGGGCTTACTGAAGCTTTCTTT
TRBD2,TRBV9,TRBJ2-1,.,CASSVASTSGGGTFF,TGTGCCAGCAGCGTAGCCTCGACTAGCGGGGGAGGGACGTTCTTC
TRBD2,TRBV5-4,TRBJ2-1,.,CASSSYSGSSYNEQFF,TGTGCCAGCAGCTCCTATAGCGGGAGCTCCTACAATGAGCAGTTCTTC
TRBD2,TRBV3-1/TRBV3-2,TRBJ2-7,.,CASSQGTSGRYEQYF,TGTGCCAGCAGCCAAGGTACTAGCGGGAGGTACGAGCAGTACTTC
TRBD1,TRBV29-1,TRBJ1-1,.,CSAQQGVTEAFF,TGCAGCGCACAACAGGGGGTAACTGAAGCTTTCTTT
.,TRBV6-1,TRBJ2-1,once,CASSEAAGFHNEQFF,TGTGCCAGCAGTGAAGCGGCGGGGTTCCACAATGAGCAGTTCTTC
TRBD2,TRBV7-8,TRBJ2-1,.,CASSLRLTSGRALDEQFF,TGTGCCAGCAGCTTACGTCTCACTAGCGGGAGGGCCCTCGATGAGCAGTTCTTC
TRBD1,TRBV5-1,TRBJ2-7,.,CASSLEGANYEQYF,TGCGCCAGCAGCTTGGAGGGGGCCAACTACGAGCAGTACTTC
.,TRBV10-3,TRBJ1-2,once,CAIYTDSRNGYTF,TGTGCCATTTATACGGACAGTAGGAATGGCTACACCTTC
.,TRBV27,TRBJ2-5,.,CASSLGAGNYLETQYF,TGTGCCAGCAGTTTGGGTGCGGGCAACTATTTAGAGACCCAGTACTTC
.,TRBV27,TRBJ2-7,.,CASSLSHSSYEQYF,TGTGCCAGCAGTTTAAGTCACAGCTCCTACGAGCAGTACTTC
.,TRBV7-9,TRBJ2-7,.,CASSGPGLTRGAYEQYF,TGTGCCAGCAGCGGTCCGGGTCTCACGCGGGGCGCCTACGAGCAGTACTTC
TRBD1,TRBV14,TRBJ1-1,.,CASSKGTGGGTEAFF,TGTGCCAGCAGCAAAGGGACAGGGGGCGGCACTGAAGCTTTCTTT
.,TRBV19,TRBJ1-5,.,CASRTGEGRGQPQHF,TGTGCCAGTAGGACCGGCGAGGGCCGGGGTCAGCCCCAGCATTTT
.,TRBV2,TRBJ1-1,.,CASPGQEEAFF,TGTGCCAGCCCGGGACAAGAAGAAGCTTTCTTT
TRBD2,TRBV27,TRBJ2-1,.,CASRKAGGFYNEQFF,TGTGCCAGCAGGAAAGCGGGAGGGTTCTACAATGAGCAGTTCTTC
TRBD2,TRBV29-1,TRBJ2-7,once,CSAERTSGGGEQYF,TGCAGCGCTGAGAGGACTAGCGGAGGCGGGGAGCAGTACTTC
TRBD2,TRBV9,TRBJ2-5,.,CASSVGGLAGRETQYF,TGTGCCAGCAGCGTAGGAGGACTAGCGGGGCGAGAGACCCAGTACTTC
TRBD1,TRBV28,TRBJ2-5,.,CASSLGTGGAGQETQYF,TGTGCCAGCAGTCTTGGGACAGGGGGCGCGGGTCAAGAGACCCAGTACTTC
TRBD1,TRBV7-2,TRBJ1-2,.,CASSLRQGEPSLVGYTF,TGTGCCAGCAGCCTCCGACAGGGGGAACCGTCTTTGGTCGGCTACACCTTC
.,TRBV15,TRBJ1-1,.,CATSVRVTDTEAFF,TGTGCCACCAGCGTGAGAGTCACGGACACTGAAGCTTTCTTT
.,TRBV30,TRBJ1-2,.,CAWRAPYGYTF,TGTGCCTGGAGGGCCCCCTATGGCTACACCTTC
TRBD1,TRBV5-1,TRBJ1-2,.,CASSLAGQGASGYTF,TGCGCCAGCAGCTTGGCCGGACAGGGGGCTTCTGGCTACACCTTC
.,TRBV6-5,TRBJ1-3,.,CASRTDLENTIYF,TGTGCCAGCAGGACAGATCTGGAAAACACCATATATTTT
.,TRBV20-1,TRBJ2-7,.,CSASVGSSYEQYF,TGCAGTGCTAGTGTCGGGAGCTCCTACGAGCAGTACTTC
.,TRBV11-3,TRBJ2-1,.,CASSLDGLVGGNEQFF,TGTGCCAGCAGCTTAGACGGACTAGTAGGGGGCAATGAGCAGTTCTTC
TRBD1,TRBV5-1,TRBJ1-1,.,CASSRGMNTEAFF,TGCGCCAGCTCCAGGGGGATGAACACTGAAGCTTTCTTT
TRBD1,TRBV2,TRBJ2-5,few,CASSSDRGKETQYF,TGTGCCAGCAGTTCGGACAGGGGCAAAGAGACCCAGTACTTC
TRBD1,TRBV11-3,TRBJ2-1,.,CASSPGQANNEQFF,TGTGCCAGCAGCCCGGGACAGGCTAACAATGAGCAGTTCTTC
TRBD1,TRBV3-1/TRBV3-2,TRBJ1-6,once,CASRTGGTYNSPLHF,TGTGCCAGCAGAACAGGGGGGACCTATAATTCACCCCTCCACTTT
.,TRBV9,TRBJ2-7,.,CASSVVPGYEQYF,TGTGCCAGCAGCGTAGTTCCCGGCTACGAGCAGTACTTC
.,TRBV28,TRBJ1-6,.,CASSLLDGNNSPLHF,TGTGCCAGCAGTTTATTGGACGGGAATAATTCACCCCTCCACTTT
TRBD1,TRBV5-4,TRBJ1-1,.,CASSLPGQGGTEAFF,TGTGCCAGCAGCTTACCCGGACAGGGGGGGACTGAAGCTTTCTTT
TRBD1,TRBV18,TRBJ2-5,.,CASSPRHTGEETQYF,TGTGCCAGCTCACCCAGGCATACAGGGGAGGAGACCCAGTACTTC
TRBD1,TRBV9,TRBJ1-2,.,CASRTGVYGYTF,TGTGCCAGCAGGACAGGGGTCTATGGCTACACCTTC
.,TRBV19,TRBJ1-3,.,CASSIWGDLSGNTIYF,TGTGCCAGTAGTATATGGGGGGACCTCTCTGGAAACACCATATATTTT
.,TRBV15,TRBJ1-1,.,CATSRPPPGNTEAFF,TGTGCCACCAGCAGACCTCCTCCAGGGAACACTGAAGCTTTCTTT